One sample yielded the 4 T cell receptor beta chains listed below, sequenced in a study of T-cell reconstitution after alpha-beta-depleted transplantation in children. The library targeted TCRbeta and was prepared with unique molecular identifiers. TCRdb fed the PCR reads into MiXCR, producing one record per CDR3 protein. The top ten hold 14% of the sample, which has fewer than 550,000 distinct CDR3 sequences, more than 9.5% seen once. Sample: PBMCs, mostly from graft donor cells, taken 180 days after TCRalphabeta/CD19-depleted stem cell transplant. The origin of the receptors is a female patient aged 2 to 10 who had a stem cell transplant for aplastic anemia, so the T cells may come from the graft donor.

The J gene is TRBJ2-3, the V gene TRBV10-1; unclear D gene. CDR3 length: 11 residues. The V and J ends lost 6 bases and 6 bases respectively, with 7 bases between them. Germline CDR1 is WNHNN and CDR2 is SYGVQD (reference sequence). The CDR3 is CASSYLDTQYF. The CDR3 DNA reads TGCGCCAGCAGCTACTTGGATACGCAGTATTTT.

This clonotype was detected ten times or more. The J gene is TRBJ1-1, the V gene TRBV7-3, with TRBD1 matching 7 bases. Germline V CDR1 and CDR2: SGHTA, FQGTGA. CDR3 length equals 16 residues. The V and J ends lost 4 bases and 5 bases, in that order; junction bases with no gene match: 13. The DNA for the CDR3 is TGTGCCAGCAGCTATACGGGGAACCACAGGGGTACTGAAGCTTTCTTT. Its translation: CASSYTGNHRGTEAFF.

This clonotype has more than one count but fewer than ten. V is TRBV28 and J is TRBJ2-5; 7 bases fit TRBD1. Germline values: CDR1 MDHEN, CDR2 SYDVKM. This CDR3 spans 16 amino acids. Trimming took 5 bases from V and 7 from J; bases not matched to a gene: 16. CDR3 residues: CASSPVKGAIGVTQYF. Written as DNA, the CDR3 is TGTGCCAGCAGTCCTGTAAAGGGGGCGATTGGGGTGACCCAGTACTTC.

V gene TRBV25-1 combines with J gene TRBJ2-6; TRBD1 aligns across 12 bases. The germline V gene encodes CDR1 MGHDK and CDR2 SYGVNS. This CDR3 is built from 21 residues. V lost 2 bases and J lost 0; bases outside the gene matches: 11. The CDR3: CASSEVSGTGGRSSGANVLTF. The CDR3 region has the DNA TGTGCCAGCAGTGAAGTTTCTGGGACAGGGGGCCGATCCTCTGGGGCCAACGTCCTGACTTTC. Together with reference TRBV25-1 and TRBJ2-6, the CDR3 gives the full variable domain: EADIYQTPRYLVIGTGKKITLECSQTMGHDKMYWYQQDPGMELHLIHYSYGVNSTEKGDLSSESTVSRIRTEHFPLTLESARPSHTSQYLCASSEVSGTGGRSSGANVLTFGAGSRLTVL.